This note documents a single T cell receptor (beta chain) sequence. CDR1 and CDR2 (germline): SGHNT, YYREEE (reference sequence). The CDR3 extends over 13 amino acids. V dropped 4 bases and J dropped 3 bases, with 11 bases sitting between them. This entry comes from a study of blood T cell repertoires in COVID-19. Study at large: The study drew acute and convalescent COVID-19 samples from the United States, Italy and Spain.

Using immunoSEQ multiplex PCR, the repertoire was profiled, and TCRdb retains in-frame clones only, with some absent. The sample records 250,000 to 300,000 clones, about 86% being singletons. The sample comprised peripheral blood. The V call is TRBV5-4, the J call TRBJ2-7; D perhaps matches TRBD2 (5 bases). The clonotype comes from a man aged 18 to 29 with active or convalescent COVID-19. The CDR3 spells CASSRFDYYEQYF. In DNA, the CDR3 is TGTGCCAGCAGCCGATTCGACTACTACGAGCAGTACTTC.